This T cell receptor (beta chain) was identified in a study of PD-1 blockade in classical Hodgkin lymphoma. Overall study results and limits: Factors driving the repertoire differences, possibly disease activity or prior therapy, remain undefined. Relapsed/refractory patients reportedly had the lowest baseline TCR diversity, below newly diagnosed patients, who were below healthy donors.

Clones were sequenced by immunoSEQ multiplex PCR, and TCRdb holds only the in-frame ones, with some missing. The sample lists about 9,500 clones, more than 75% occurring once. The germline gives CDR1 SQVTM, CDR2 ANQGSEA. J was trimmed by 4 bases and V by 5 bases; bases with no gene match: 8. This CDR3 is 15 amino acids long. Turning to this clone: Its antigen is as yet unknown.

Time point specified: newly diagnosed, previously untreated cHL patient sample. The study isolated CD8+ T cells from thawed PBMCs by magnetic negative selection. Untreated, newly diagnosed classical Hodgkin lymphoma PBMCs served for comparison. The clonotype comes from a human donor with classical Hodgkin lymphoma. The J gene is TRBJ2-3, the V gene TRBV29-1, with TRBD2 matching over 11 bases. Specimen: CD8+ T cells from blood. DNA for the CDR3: TGCAGCGTTACACCGACTAGCGGGGCCGCAGATACGCAGTATTTT. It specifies CSVTPTSGAADTQYF.